This TCR beta chain was sequenced during a study of OX40 agonist ivuxolimab in advanced cancers. About the research overall: Patients took ivuxolimab, an agonistic anti-OX40 (CD134) antibody. Administration of intravenous ivuxolimab to patients occurred every 2 weeks at 0.01 to 10 mg/kg.

Germline lookup yields CDR1 SSHAT and CDR2 FNYEAQ (reference sequence). Trimming shortened V by 3 bases and J by 7 bases, and 6 bases separated the two germline ends. This CDR3 has 12 residues. Sequencing used immunoSEQ multiplex PCR; TCRdb keeps in-frame clones, though not all of them. The sample carries over 80,000 clones, approximately 91% recorded once. Findings and limits, study-wide: At 0.1 to 3.0 mg/kg and by week 6, clonal expansion occurred in CD4+ and CD8+ blood T cells. Averaged across samples, CD8+ T cells carried more expanded clones than CD4+ did.

On this clone: Its specificity is unknown.

V gene TRBV7-7 combines with J gene TRBJ2-2; TRBD1 is a possible D gene (5 bases). The starting material was CD4+ or CD8+ T cells sorted from blood, obtained in a trial of the OX40 agonist ivuxolimab. This sequence was found in an adult with an advanced solid tumor such as melanoma, head and neck, liver or kidney cancer. CDR3 nucleotides: TGTGCCAGCAGCTTTAGGGGCGGGGAGCTGTTTTTT. Protein: CASSFRGGELFF.